The entry that follows covers one T cell receptor beta chain sequence. Its antigen is not known. The sample belongs to a study of T cell responses to AZD1222 COVID-19 vaccine. Study in general: Second-dose intervals near 4 or 12 weeks were combined. Study-level results: Across the whole spike, CD4 TCRs peaked at regions 160-218 and 743-854. In a largely white British group with more females than males, clonal diversity was possibly underestimated. Nearly half of unique spike-specific TCRs reportedly avoided B.1.351 and B.1.1.7 mutated regions.

Here immunoSEQ multiplex PCR was the method, and the copy in TCRdb shows in-frame clones only, minus some. This sample has 100,000 to 150,000 clones, with about nine tenths found just once. The CDR3 extends over 16 amino acids. CDR1 is WNHNN, CDR2 SYGVQD, per germline (reference sequence). V shed 3 bases and J 13 bases; nucleotides not matched to a gene: 10. Sequencing was performed on peripheral blood, taken on day 0 of AZD1222 vaccination. This TCR was recovered from an adult in good health. V usage is TRBV10-1 and J usage is TRBJ2-1; 15 bases are shared with TRBD2. CDR3 DNA sequence: TGCGCCAGCAGTGATTCCAATGGACTAGCGGGGGGGCAACAGTTCTTC. It codes for CASSDSNGLAGGQQFF.